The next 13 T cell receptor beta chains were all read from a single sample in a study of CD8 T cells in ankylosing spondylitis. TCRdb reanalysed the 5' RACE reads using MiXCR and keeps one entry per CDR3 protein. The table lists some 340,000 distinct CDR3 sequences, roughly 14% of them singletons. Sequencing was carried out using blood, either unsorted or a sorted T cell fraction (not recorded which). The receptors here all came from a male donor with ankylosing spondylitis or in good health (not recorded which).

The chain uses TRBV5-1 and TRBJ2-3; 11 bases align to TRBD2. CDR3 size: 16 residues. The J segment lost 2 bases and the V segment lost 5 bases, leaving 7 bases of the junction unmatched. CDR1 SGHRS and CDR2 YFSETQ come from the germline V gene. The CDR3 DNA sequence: TGCGCCAGCAGTTCTGGGACTAGCGGCCTCACAGATACGCAGTATTTT. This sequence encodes CASSSGTSGLTDTQYF.

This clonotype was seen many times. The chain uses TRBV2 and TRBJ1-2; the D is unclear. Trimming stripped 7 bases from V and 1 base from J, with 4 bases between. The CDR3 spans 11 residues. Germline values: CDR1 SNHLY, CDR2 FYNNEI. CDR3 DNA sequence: TGTGCCAGCACGAATAACTATGGCTACACCTTC. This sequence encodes CASTNNYGYTF.

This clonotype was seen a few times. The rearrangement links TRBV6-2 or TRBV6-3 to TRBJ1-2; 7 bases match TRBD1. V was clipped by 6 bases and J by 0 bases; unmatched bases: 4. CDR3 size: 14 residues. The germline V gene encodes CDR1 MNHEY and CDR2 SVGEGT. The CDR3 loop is CASSKTGSNYGYTF. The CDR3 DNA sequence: TGTGCCAGCAGCAAGACAGGGTCTAACTATGGCTACACCTTC.

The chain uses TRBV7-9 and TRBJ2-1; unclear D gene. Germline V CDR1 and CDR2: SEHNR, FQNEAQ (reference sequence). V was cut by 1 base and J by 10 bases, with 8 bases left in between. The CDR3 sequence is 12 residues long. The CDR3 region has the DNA TGTGCCAGCAGCTTAGGGGTGGCGGAGCAGTTCTTC. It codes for CASSLGVAEQFF.

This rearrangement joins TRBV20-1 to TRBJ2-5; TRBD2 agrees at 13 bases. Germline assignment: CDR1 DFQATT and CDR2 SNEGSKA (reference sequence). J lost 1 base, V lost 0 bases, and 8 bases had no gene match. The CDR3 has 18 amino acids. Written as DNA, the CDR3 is TGCAGTGCTAGAGATCTCGGGACTAGCGGGACCCTCCAAGAGACCCAGTACTTC. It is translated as CSARDLGTSGTLQETQYF.

The CDR3 bases are TGCAGTGCTGCCGCCCTCAAGCGGCCCGGGGAGACCCAGTACTTC. This encodes CSAAALKRPGETQYF. J is TRBJ2-5 and V is TRBV20-1; possible D gene TRBD2, 5 bases. V gave up 5 bases and J gave up 5 bases, with 21 bases separating them. This CDR3 has 15 amino acids. Germline CDR1 reads DFQATT; CDR2 reads SNEGSKA (reference sequence).

For the CDR3, the DNA is TGCAGTGCTAGGATGGCGGGGTCCTACAATGAGCAGTTCTTC. This gives the protein CSARMAGSYNEQFF. The gene calls are TRBV20-1 and TRBJ2-1; D is possibly TRBD2 (6 bases). Trimming stripped 3 bases from V and 1 base from J, with 10 bases between. Germline CDR1 is DFQATT and CDR2 is SNEGSKA (reference sequence). This CDR3 is 14 amino acids long.

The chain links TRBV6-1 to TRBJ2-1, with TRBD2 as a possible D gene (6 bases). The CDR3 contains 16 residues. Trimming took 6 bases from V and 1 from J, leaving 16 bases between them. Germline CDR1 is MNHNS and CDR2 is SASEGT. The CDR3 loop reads CASRGLAPLSYNEQFF. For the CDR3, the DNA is TGTGCCAGCAGGGGTCTAGCGCCGTTGTCCTACAATGAGCAGTTCTTC.

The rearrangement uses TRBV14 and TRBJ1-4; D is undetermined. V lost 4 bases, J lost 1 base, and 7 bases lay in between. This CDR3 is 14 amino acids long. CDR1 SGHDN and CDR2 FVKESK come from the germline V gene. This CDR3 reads CASSPKGTNEKLFF. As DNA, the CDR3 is TGTGCCAGCAGCCCAAAGGGAACTAATGAAAAACTGTTTTTT.

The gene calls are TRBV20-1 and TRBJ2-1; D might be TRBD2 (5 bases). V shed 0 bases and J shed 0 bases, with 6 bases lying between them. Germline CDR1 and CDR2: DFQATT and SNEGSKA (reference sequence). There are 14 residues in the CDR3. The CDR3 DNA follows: TGCAGTGCTAGAGAACTAGTCTCCTACAATGAGCAGTTCTTC. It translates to CSARELVSYNEQFF.

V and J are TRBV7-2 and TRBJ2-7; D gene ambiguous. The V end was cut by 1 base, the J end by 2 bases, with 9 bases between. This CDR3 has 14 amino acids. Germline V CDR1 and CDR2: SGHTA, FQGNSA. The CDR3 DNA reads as TGTGCCAGCAGCTTAGACCCGGGCACCTACGAGCAGTACTTC. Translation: CASSLDPGTYEQYF.

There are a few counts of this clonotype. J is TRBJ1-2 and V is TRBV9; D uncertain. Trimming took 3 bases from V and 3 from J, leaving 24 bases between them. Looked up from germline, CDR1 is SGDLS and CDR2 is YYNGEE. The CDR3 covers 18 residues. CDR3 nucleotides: TGTGCCAGCAGCGCTGTCGCTCGGGATCCTCAATTACACTATGGCTACACCTTC. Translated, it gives CASSAVARDPQLHYGYTF.

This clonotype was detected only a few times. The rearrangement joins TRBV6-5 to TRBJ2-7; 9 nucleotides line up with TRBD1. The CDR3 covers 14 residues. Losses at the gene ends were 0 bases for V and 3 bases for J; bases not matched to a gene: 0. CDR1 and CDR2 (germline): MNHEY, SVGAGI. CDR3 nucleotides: TGTGCCAGCAGTTACTCGGGACAGGGCTACGAGCAGTACTTC. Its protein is CASSYSGQGYEQYF.